This T cell receptor (beta chain) stems from a study of blood T cell repertoires in COVID-19. Study overall: The analysed material was cDNA or gDNA that came from T cells, B-cell-depleted T cells, or PBMCs.

The study counted Cohort 3 donors as recovered given two negative PCRs, clearance, or symptom resolution. In the original analysis: By means of reference gene primer amplification, nucleated cell counts were estimated. Data came from immunoSEQ multiplex PCR; TCRdb stores just in-frame clones and leaves some out. The V and J calls and the clone size are those of that table, but D and trimming were determined from the DNA. The sample lists fewer than 300,000 clones; 80% to 95% were seen once. Germline V gene data show CDR1 as LNHDA and CDR2 as SQIVND (reference sequence). This CDR3 contains 14 residues. Trimming removed 3 bases from V and 0 bases from J, with 8 bases in between.

Sequencing used PBMCs or T cells enriched from blood (not recorded which). The chain joins TRBV19 to TRBJ1-1, with unresolved D. This receptor was identified in a woman under 40 who had recovered from COVID-19. The CDR3 region has the DNA TGTGCCAGTAGTATGAGGAACATGAACACTGAAGCTTTCTTT. Its translation is CASSMRNMNTEAFF.